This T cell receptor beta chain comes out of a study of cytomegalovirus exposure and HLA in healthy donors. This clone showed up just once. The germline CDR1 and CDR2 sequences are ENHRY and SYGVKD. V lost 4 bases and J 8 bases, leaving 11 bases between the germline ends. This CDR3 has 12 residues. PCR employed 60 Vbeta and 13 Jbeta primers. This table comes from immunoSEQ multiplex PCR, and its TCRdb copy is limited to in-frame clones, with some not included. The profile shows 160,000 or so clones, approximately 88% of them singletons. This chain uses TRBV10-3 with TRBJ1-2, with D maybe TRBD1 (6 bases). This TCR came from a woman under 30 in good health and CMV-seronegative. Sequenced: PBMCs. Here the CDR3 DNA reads TGTGCCATCAGTGGGGACACTTACGGCTACACCTTC. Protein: CAISGDTYGYTF.